The entry that follows covers one TCR beta chain sequence. Original processing notes: Counts of nucleated cells, estimated from reference gene primer amplification, were obtained. Method: immunoSEQ multiplex PCR; TCRdb's copy keeps in-frame clones and lacks some. From that table come the V and J calls and clone size; the DNA was used to work out D and trimming. The table shows around 100,000 clones, with about 90% occurring only once. These data come from a study of blood T cell repertoires in COVID-19. Study context: Sites across the United States, Italy and Spain contributed samples from acute and convalescent COVID-19. Nucleic acid was either cDNA or gDNA, and it came from T cells, B-cell-depleted T cells, or PBMCs.

Germline CDR1 reads KGHSH; CDR2 reads LQKENI. The J segment lost 3 bases and the V segment lost 3 bases, leaving 11 bases of the junction unmatched. There are 17 residues in the CDR3. V is TRBV18 and J is TRBJ1-1, with 9 bases fitting TRBD1. This sequence was found in a middle-aged man in a cohort sampled during active COVID-19. Sequenced material: peripheral blood. CDR3 amino acids: CASSPLKSQGAHTEAFF. CDR3 DNA: TGTGCCAGCTCACCTCTTAAATCACAGGGGGCTCACACTGAAGCTTTCTTT.